This TCR beta chain was captured in a study of control samples from healthy donors and cancer patients. Generated by immunoSEQ multiplex PCR, the TCRdb table keeps only in-frame clones and is missing some. The sample shows 250,000 to 300,000 clones, over 70% of them seen only once. Sequences were obtained from PBMCs. This TCR derives from a woman aged 55-70 years with lung cancer.

CDR3: CASSFEDRRYTF. In DNA, the CDR3 is TGTGCCAGCAGCTTCGAGGATCGTCGCTACACCTTC. The J gene is TRBJ1-2, the V gene TRBV7-9; D is ambiguous. From germline, CDR1 is SEHNR and CDR2 FQNEAQ (reference sequence). The CDR3 is 12 amino acids. Trimming took 3 bases from V and 9 from J, leaving 11 bases between them.